These T cell receptor beta chains were read from a single sample in a study of T-cell reconstitution after alpha-beta-depleted transplantation in children. TCRdb re-called the PCR reads through MiXCR, storing one row per CDR3 protein. The sample includes 600,000 to 700,000 distinct CDR3 sequences, roughly 17% of them seen just once. This sample comprised PBMCs from the stem cell graft donor, obtained from the stem cell graft. The receptor source for this set is a human donor who donated a stem cell graft to a child with acute myeloid leukemia. CDR3s include the opening cysteine and the closing phenylalanine or tryptophan. Each record gives: CDR3 protein, CDR3 DNA, D gene, V gene, J gene, clone size. A D gene is named only where the DNA matches it firmly. Expanded clones are given a class, and other clones once, few, many or no size at all.

cdr3_aa: CASSRTGLDNEQFF
cdr3_nt: TGTGCCAGCAGCCGGACAGGGCTTGACAATGAGCAGTTCTTC
d_call: TRBD1
v_call: TRBV7-6
j_call: TRBJ2-1
clone_size: many

cdr3_aa: CASSLNSQAFF
cdr3_nt: TGTGCCAGCAGCTTGAACTCCCAAGCTTTCTTT
d_call: -
v_call: TRBV7-9
j_call: TRBJ1-1
clone_size: -

cdr3_aa: CASTPQGSYEQFF
cdr3_nt: TGCGCCAGCACCCCACAGGGAAGCTACGAGCAGTTCTTC
d_call: -
v_call: TRBV10-1
j_call: TRBJ2-1
clone_size: few

cdr3_aa: CASSPSGAGGDNEQFF
cdr3_nt: TGCGCCAGCAGTCCCTCGGGAGCGGGGGGAGATAATGAGCAGTTCTTC
d_call: TRBD2
v_call: TRBV5-1
j_call: TRBJ2-1
clone_size: few

cdr3_aa: CSARRSGGAQETQNF
cdr3_nt: TGCAGTGCTAGACGTAGCGGGGGGGCCCAAGAGACCCAGAACTTC
d_call: TRBD2
v_call: TRBV20-1
j_call: TRBJ2-5
clone_size: -

cdr3_aa: CSARQGGTEAFF
cdr3_nt: TGCAGTGCTAGACAGGGAGGGACTGAAGCTTTCTTT
d_call: -
v_call: TRBV20-1
j_call: TRBJ1-1
clone_size: many

cdr3_aa: CASSWSGGQETQYF
cdr3_nt: TGTGCCAGCAGCTGGTCTGGGGGCCAAGAGACCCAGTACTTC
d_call: -
v_call: TRBV7-8
j_call: TRBJ2-5
clone_size: -

cdr3_aa: CSARRAANQPQHF
cdr3_nt: TGCAGTGCTAGGAGGGCAGCTAATCAGCCCCAGCATTTT
d_call: -
v_call: TRBV20-1
j_call: TRBJ1-5
clone_size: few

cdr3_aa: CSVMLASSNPEQYF
cdr3_nt: TGCAGCGTTATGCTAGCGTCATCTAATCCTGAGCAGTACTTC
d_call: -
v_call: TRBV29-1
j_call: TRBJ2-7
clone_size: many

cdr3_aa: CATSRVGALAGELFF
cdr3_nt: TGTGCCACCAGCAGAGTGGGAGCGTTAGCCGGGGAGCTGTTTTTT
d_call: -
v_call: TRBV15
j_call: TRBJ2-2
clone_size: -

cdr3_aa: CASSLAGGSSTDTQYF
cdr3_nt: TGTGCCAGCAGCCTAGCGGGGGGGTCTAGCACAGATACGCAGTATTTT
d_call: TRBD2
v_call: TRBV7-2
j_call: TRBJ2-3
clone_size: many

cdr3_aa: CSAETSGGQPDTQYF
cdr3_nt: TGCAGTGCGGAGACTAGCGGGGGTCAACCAGATACGCAGTATTTT
d_call: TRBD2
v_call: TRBV20-1
j_call: TRBJ2-3
clone_size: many

cdr3_aa: CASSFESGVMTQYF
cdr3_nt: TGTGCCAGCAGTTTCGAGTCCGGAGTGATGACCCAGTACTTC
d_call: -
v_call: TRBV12-3/TRBV12-4
j_call: TRBJ2-5
clone_size: few

cdr3_aa: CASSLWQGGPDTQYF
cdr3_nt: TGTGCCAGCAGCTTGTGGCAGGGGGGTCCAGATACGCAGTATTTT
d_call: -
v_call: TRBV5-5
j_call: TRBJ2-3
clone_size: few